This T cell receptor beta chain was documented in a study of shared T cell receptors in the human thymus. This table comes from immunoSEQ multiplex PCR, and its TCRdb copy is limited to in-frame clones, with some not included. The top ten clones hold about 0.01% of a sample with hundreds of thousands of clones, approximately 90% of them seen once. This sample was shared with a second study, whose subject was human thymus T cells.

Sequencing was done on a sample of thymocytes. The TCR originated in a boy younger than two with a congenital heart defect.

CDR3 sequence reads: CAWGAPWTVSSYEQYF. CDR3 nucleotides: TGTGCCTGGGGCGCTCCTTGGACAGTCAGCTCCTACGAGCAGTACTTC. The chain has TRBV30 and TRBJ2-7, with D perhaps matching TRBD1 (6 bases). CDR3 length equals 16 residues. V was shortened by 5 bases and J by 0 bases, with 20 bases between the two germline ends. CDR1 is GTSNPN, CDR2 SVGIG, per germline (reference sequence). Variable domain in full (rest from reference TRBV30 and TRBJ2-7): SQTIHQWPATLVQPVGSPLSLECTVEGTSNPNLYWYRQAAGRGLQLLFYSVGIGQISSEVPQNLSASRPQDRQFILSSKKLLLSDSGFYLCAWGAPWTVSSYEQYFGPGTRLTVT.